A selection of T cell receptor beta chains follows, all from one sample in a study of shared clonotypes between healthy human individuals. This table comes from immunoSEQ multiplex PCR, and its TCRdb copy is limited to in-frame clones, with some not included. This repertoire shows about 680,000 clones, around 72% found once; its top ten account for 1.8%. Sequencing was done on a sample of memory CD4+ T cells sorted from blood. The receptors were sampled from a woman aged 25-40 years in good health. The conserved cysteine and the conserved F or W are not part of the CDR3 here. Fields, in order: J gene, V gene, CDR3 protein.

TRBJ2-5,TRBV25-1,ASSGQGGANQETQY
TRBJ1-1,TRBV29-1,SVQPGLGTEAF
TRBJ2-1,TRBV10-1,ASSESISGEQF
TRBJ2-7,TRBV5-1,ASSLQGASYEQY
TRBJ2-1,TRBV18,ASSRDPGDEQF
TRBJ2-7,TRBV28,AVRTREGFGYEQY
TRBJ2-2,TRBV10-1,ASSEAIAGAPTGELF
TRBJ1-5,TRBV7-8,ASSPGTGVGNQPQH
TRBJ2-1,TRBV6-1,ASTSVLEANEQF
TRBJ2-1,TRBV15,ATSSTGQGAYEQF
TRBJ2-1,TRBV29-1,SVATQPLYEQF
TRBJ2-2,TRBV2,ASVLEVAGSFGELF
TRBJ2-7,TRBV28,ASSLSNRDYEQY
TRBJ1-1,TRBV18,ASSHGVNTEAF
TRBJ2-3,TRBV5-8,ASSLGITGGAIDTQY
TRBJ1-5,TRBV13,ASSLGVSNQPQH
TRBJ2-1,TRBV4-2,ASSQASGEIYNEQF
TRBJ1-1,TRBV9,ASSVQGADTEAF
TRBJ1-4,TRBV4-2,ASSLRAEKLF
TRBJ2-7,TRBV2,ASRSGAVSEQY
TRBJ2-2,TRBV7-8,ASSRAGTSGGNTGELF
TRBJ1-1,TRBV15,ATSRRGNRLIWPEAF
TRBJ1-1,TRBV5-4,ASSQIGTANTEAF
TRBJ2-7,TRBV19,ASSTRLAGGGEEQY
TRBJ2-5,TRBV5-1,ASRRQSPQETQY
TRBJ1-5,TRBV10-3,AISERENQPQH
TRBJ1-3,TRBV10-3,ASSDSSGNTIY
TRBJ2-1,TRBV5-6,ASERGRGYNEQF
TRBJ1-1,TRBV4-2,ASSQGDKFQAF
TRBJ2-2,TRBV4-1,ASSQDSPTASGIGELF
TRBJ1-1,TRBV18,ASSQGGDTEAF
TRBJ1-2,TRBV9,ASSAAGNYGYT
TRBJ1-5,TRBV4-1,ASSQATGGSNQPQH
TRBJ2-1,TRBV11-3,ASSLSAGGSNEQF
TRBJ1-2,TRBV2,ASHQGLANYGYT
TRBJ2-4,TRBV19,ASSRLEGPAKNIQY
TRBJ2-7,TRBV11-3,ASSLPGYEQY
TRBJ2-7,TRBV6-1,ASSLELDSSYEQY
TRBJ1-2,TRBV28,ASSLDGNYGYT
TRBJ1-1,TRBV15,ATSRDPGGNTEAF
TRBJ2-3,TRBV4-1,ASSQGPGQGNPDTQY
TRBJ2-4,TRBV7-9,ASTSQGISAKNIQY
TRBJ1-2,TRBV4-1,ASSQDGLAREGYT
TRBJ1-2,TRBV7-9,ASSHRTGGDGYT
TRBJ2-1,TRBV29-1,SVEGRGRSGEQF
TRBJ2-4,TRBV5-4,ASSRAGTRSQGAKNIQY
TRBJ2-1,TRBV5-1,ASRLDRDNEQF
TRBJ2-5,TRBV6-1,ASSVFWTGGRETQY
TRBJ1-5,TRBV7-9,ASSRGQTVSPQH
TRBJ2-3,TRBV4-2,ASSQDMRLAEMADTQY
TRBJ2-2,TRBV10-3,AISEESGELF
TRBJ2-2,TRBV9,ASSVVTGTGELF
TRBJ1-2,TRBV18,ASSPRGGDGYT
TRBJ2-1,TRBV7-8,ASSFAENYNEQF
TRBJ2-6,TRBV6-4,ASSQQDSSGANVLT